These 8 T cell receptor beta chains originate from one sample sequenced in a study of T-cell memory formation after mild COVID-19. A single record per CDR3 protein comes from TCRdb applying MiXCR to the 5' RACE reads. There are 500,000 to 650,000 distinct CDR3 sequences in the sample; roughly 20% occur only once, and around 8.4% lies in the top ten. Source material: PBMCs or a T cell subset sorted from them (not recorded which). The receptors shown here come from an adult woman who had mild COVID-19 (a few samples of this study predate the infection). Cell type and time point are not known.

This clonotype was detected a few times. The chain recombines TRBV4-1 with TRBJ2-7; D is unresolved. The CDR3 loop spans 13 amino acids. Germline assignment: CDR1 MGHRA and CDR2 YSYEKL. V was trimmed by 3 bases and J by 3 bases, leaving 9 bases between them. CDR3 DNA: TGCGCCAGCAGCCACACCGAAAACTACGAGCAGTACTTC. Protein product: CASSHTENYEQYF.

This clonotype was counted only a few times. V usage is TRBV7-9 and J usage is TRBJ1-5; D perhaps matches TRBD1 (6 bases). V lost 6 bases and J lost 2, with 17 bases in between. In germline, CDR1 is SEHNR, CDR2 FQNEAQ (reference sequence). This CDR3 contains 16 residues. CDR3 in amino acids: CASSWGAGQGNQPQHF. In nucleotides, the CDR3 is TGTGCCAGCAGTTGGGGGGCAGGGCAGGGCAATCAGCCCCAGCATTTT.

This clonotype was detected a few times. The J gene is TRBJ2-3, the V gene TRBV24-1; 7 bases line up with TRBD2. Trimming took 0 bases from V and 4 from J; bases not matched to a gene: 21. CDR3 size: 21 residues. Germline CDR1 and CDR2: KGHDR and SFDVKD. The CDR3 DNA sequence: TGTGCCACCAGTGATTTGGAGCCGGGGCGCGTCGGCGGGAGTTTGTCAGATACGCAGTATTTT. Protein: CATSDLEPGRVGGSLSDTQYF.

This clonotype occurred a few times. This chain links TRBV20-1 with TRBJ2-7; D is unresolved. Trimming left V 3 bases short and J 4 bases short, with 19 bases between. Per the germline V gene, CDR1 is DFQATT and CDR2 is SNEGSKA (reference sequence). The CDR3 is 15 amino acids. This chain's CDR3 is CSARTHGKTLYEQYF. For the CDR3, the DNA is TGCAGTGCTAGGACCCATGGGAAAACCCTTTACGAGCAGTACTTC.

The chain links TRBV7-8 to TRBJ2-5; D uncertain. CDR1 is SGHVS, CDR2 FQNEAQ, per germline. Trimming cost V 5 bases and J 2 bases, with 12 bases left between them. The CDR3 runs to 14 residues. The chain's CDR3 is CASSLRLYQETQYF. The CDR3 nucleotides are TGTGCCAGCAGCCTGAGACTGTATCAAGAGACCCAGTACTTC.

This clonotype was recorded a few times. The rearrangement uses TRBV2 and TRBJ2-1, with 12 bases lining up with TRBD2. CDR1 is SNHLY, CDR2 FYNNEI, per germline. The CDR3 is 17 amino acids. The J segment lost 4 bases and the V segment lost 5 bases, leaving 9 bases of the junction unmatched. This chain's CDR3 is CASSPGLAGRYYNEQFF. For the CDR3, the DNA is TGTGCCAGCAGTCCAGGACTAGCGGGGCGATATTACAATGAGCAGTTCTTC.

V is TRBV20-1 and J is TRBJ1-5, with D hard to call. Germline-derived CDR1 and CDR2 are DFQATT and SNEGSKA (reference sequence). This CDR3 comprises 15 residues. V lost 3 bases and J 2 bases, leaving 14 bases between the germline ends. CDR3 protein: CSASQGGGGNQPQHF. CDR3 nucleotides: TGCAGTGCTAGTCAAGGCGGCGGAGGCAATCAGCCCCAGCATTTT.

This clonotype was recorded a few times. The genes are TRBV10-3 and TRBJ2-1; weak D call: TRBD1 (5 bases). CDR1 ENHRY and CDR2 SYGVKD come from the germline V gene. The CDR3 totals 14 residues. Deletions cut 4 bases from V and 5 bases from J, with 12 bases between. The CDR3 region is CAISGPPGHNEQFF. In DNA, the CDR3 is TGTGCCATCAGTGGACCCCCAGGGCACAATGAGCAGTTCTTC.